These 24 T cell receptor beta chains share one sample of origin, sequenced in a study of blood T cell repertoires in COVID-19. Assay used: immunoSEQ multiplex PCR; TCRdb lists only in-frame clones, some missing. Of a few hundred thousand clones listed, 87% are singletons. Sequencing input: PBMCs or T cells enriched from blood (not recorded which). These receptors originate from a man aged 18 to 29 with acute COVID-19.

In its sample, this clone was seen once. This chain links TRBV28 with TRBJ1-5; TRBD1 aligns across 8 bases. This CDR3 has 14 amino acids. Per the germline V gene, CDR1 is MDHEN and CDR2 is SYDVKM. The V and J ends lost 10 bases and 2 bases, in that order; junction bases with no gene match: 7. In nucleotides, the CDR3 is TGTGCCATAAATCCGGGACAGGGCAATCAGCCCCAGCATTTT. This translates into CAINPGQGNQPQHF.

The chain uses TRBV7-3 and TRBJ1-1; no reliable D call. V was shortened by 0 bases and J by 7 bases, with 15 bases between the two germline ends. The CDR3 consists of 15 residues. Germline V gives CDR1 SGHTA, CDR2 FQGTGA. This CDR3 is CASSLTFPTGFEAFF. The CDR3, as DNA: TGTGCCAGCAGCTTAACGTTCCCGACGGGGTTTGAAGCTTTCTTT.

The rearrangement uses TRBV6-1 and TRBJ2-2; weak D call: TRBD2 (6 bases). The CDR3 consists of 16 residues. V gave up 1 base and J gave up 1 base, with 10 bases separating them. Per germline, CDR1 MNHNS and CDR2 SASEGT. Here the CDR3 DNA reads TGTGCCAGCAGTGAAGTGGGCGGGAAGAACACCGGGGAGCTGTTTTTT. This sequence encodes CASSEVGGKNTGELFF.

The chain links TRBV4-1 to TRBJ2-7; 12 nucleotides line up with TRBD2. V shed 1 base and J 0 bases; nucleotides not matched to a gene: 1. Germline V lookup: CDR1 MGHRA, CDR2 YSYEKL. CDR3 size: 16 residues. The CDR3 sequence is CASSQVLAGGSYEQYF. CDR3 in DNA: TGCGCCAGCAGCCAAGTACTAGCGGGAGGCTCCTACGAGCAGTACTTC.

This clone appeared once. The genes are TRBV19 and TRBJ1-1; maybe TRBD1 (5 bases). This CDR3 spans 12 amino acids. Trimming shortened V by 6 bases and J by 7 bases, and 12 bases separated the two germline ends. Germline CDR1 reads LNHDA; CDR2 reads SQIVND (reference sequence). For the CDR3, the DNA is TGTGCCAGTAGCCCGCCGGGGGGTGAAGCTTTCTTT. It encodes CASSPPGGEAFF. Full variable domain (outside the CDR3, taken from reference TRBV19 and TRBJ1-1): DGGITQSPKYLFRKEGQNVTLSCEQNLNHDAMYWYRQDPGQGLRLIYYSQIVNDFQKGDIAEGYSVSREKKESFPLTVTSAQKNPTAFYLCASSPPGGEAFFGQGTRLTVV.

The J gene is TRBJ2-7, the V gene TRBV6-5, with D perhaps matching TRBD2 (6 bases). Germline values: CDR1 MNHEY, CDR2 SVGAGI. V dropped 2 bases and J dropped 2 bases, with 10 bases sitting between them. This CDR3 spans 14 amino acids. CDR3 in amino acids: CASSYGGGAYEQYF. Written as DNA, the CDR3 is TGTGCCAGCAGTTACGGCGGAGGGGCCTACGAGCAGTACTTC.

J is TRBJ2-1 and V is TRBV19; 8 bases are shared with TRBD2. Germline V gene data show CDR1 as LNHDA and CDR2 as SQIVND (reference sequence). With 2 bases clipped from V and 6 bases from J, the junction kept 3 bases outside the gene matches. The CDR3 has 14 amino acids. The CDR3 spells CASSIRSGSNEQFF. CDR3 bases: TGTGCCAGTAGTATAAGAAGCGGGAGCAATGAGCAGTTCTTC. Full variable domain (rest looked up from reference TRBV19 and TRBJ2-1): DGGITQSPKYLFRKEGQNVTLSCEQNLNHDAMYWYRQDPGQGLRLIYYSQIVNDFQKGDIAEGYSVSREKKESFPLTVTSAQKNPTAFYLCASSIRSGSNEQFFGPGTRLTVL.

V is TRBV9 and J is TRBJ2-3; 8 bases are a match to TRBD2. CDR3 length: 17 amino acids. The trim removed 3 bases at V and 0 bases at J, leaving 9 bases unmatched. From germline, CDR1 is SGDLS and CDR2 YYNGEE. CDR3 in DNA: TGTGCCAGCAGCGCGCCTATAGCGGGATACAGCACAGATACGCAGTATTTT. This codes for CASSAPIAGYSTDTQYF.

A few counts support this clone. This chain links TRBV28 with TRBJ1-1; D is ambiguous. The CDR3 is made up of 14 amino acids. The V end was cut by 3 bases, the J end by 7 bases, with 15 bases between. CDR1 MDHEN and CDR2 SYDVKM come from the germline V gene. The CDR3 DNA follows: TGTGCCAGCAGTTTTGACCAAAACAGCAATGAAGCTTTCTTT. Translation gives CASSFDQNSNEAFF.

The chain combines TRBV29-1 with TRBJ1-1, with unresolved D. Trimming removed 4 bases at V and 6 bases at J, with 15 bases between. Germline lookup yields CDR1 SQVTM and CDR2 ANQGSEA. The CDR3 spans 13 residues. The CDR3 loop reads CSVASAGSAEAFF. Here the CDR3 DNA reads TGCAGCGTTGCCTCGGCTGGAAGCGCTGAAGCTTTCTTT.

The genes are TRBV19 and TRBJ1-2; D ambiguous. CDR3 length equals 13 residues. Trimming shortened V by 5 bases and J by 6 bases, and 13 bases separated the two germline ends. Per the germline V gene, CDR1 is LNHDA and CDR2 is SQIVND (reference sequence). The CDR3 DNA sequence: TGTGCCAGTAGTCCCGTTGTAGAGCATGGCTACACCTTC. Protein: CASSPVVEHGYTF.

The rearrangement uses TRBV5-4 and TRBJ1-1; D perhaps matches TRBD1 (5 bases). V was trimmed by 2 bases and J by 0 bases, leaving 17 bases between them. Germline lookup yields CDR1 SGHNT and CDR2 YYREEE (reference sequence). The CDR3 has 17 residues. The CDR3 DNA is TGTGCCAGCAGCTTTCCCAACCGCAGGGCGATGAACACTGAAGCTTTCTTT. It specifies CASSFPNRRAMNTEAFF.

The V and J genes are TRBV2 and TRBJ1-5; 9 bases agree with TRBD1. V was pared by 3 bases and J by 7 bases, with 7 bases of the junction left unmatched. CDR1 and CDR2 (germline): SNHLY, FYNNEI. CDR3 length: 15 residues. CDR3 region: CASSERTGGYQPQHF. In nucleotides, the CDR3 is TGTGCCAGCAGTGAGCGAACAGGGGGCTACCAGCCCCAGCATTTT.

The genes are TRBV13 and TRBJ2-7; D might be TRBD1 (6 bases). The CDR3 has 15 residues. Between the trimmed V and J ends, which lost 4 bases and 5 bases, there was a span of 18 bases. Germline-derived CDR1 and CDR2 are PRHDT and FYEKMQ (reference sequence). CDR3 sequence: CASSSTDKTGHEQYF. The CDR3, as DNA: TGTGCCAGCAGCTCCACCGACAAGACAGGTCACGAGCAGTACTTC.

This chain joins TRBV28 and TRBJ1-1, with D maybe TRBD1 (5 bases). The germline gives CDR1 MDHEN, CDR2 SYDVKM. The CDR3 totals 17 residues. V lost 2 bases, J lost 0 bases, and 16 bases lay in between. CDR3 nucleotides: TGTGCCAGCAGTTTAATCGCGGCAGGGATTATGAACACTGAAGCTTTCTTT. Translation: CASSLIAAGIMNTEAFF. Together with reference TRBV28 and TRBJ1-1, the CDR3 gives the full variable domain: DVKVTQSSRYLVKRTGEKVFLECVQDMDHENMFWYRQDPGLGLRLIYFSYDVKMKEKGDIPEGYSVSREKKERFSLILESASTNQTSMYLCASSLIAAGIMNTEAFFGQGTRLTVV.

The V and J genes are TRBV27 and TRBJ2-3, with 9 bases aligning to TRBD1. Germline V gene data show CDR1 as MNHEY and CDR2 as SMNVEV (reference sequence). The ends lost 5 bases at V and 2 bases at J; junction bases unmatched: 8. This CDR3 is 16 amino acids long. The CDR3 reads CASSAIQGALTDTQYF. CDR3 bases: TGTGCCAGCAGTGCCATACAGGGGGCCCTCACAGATACGCAGTATTTT.

The chain recombines TRBV11-1 with TRBJ1-1, with TRBD1 matching 7 bases. The CDR3 covers 13 residues. Looked up from germline, CDR1 is SGHAT and CDR2 is FQDESV (reference sequence). With V trimmed by 4 bases and J by 4 bases, 3 bases remained unmatched. The DNA of the CDR3 is TGTGCCAGCAGCTCCGGGACAGCCACTGAAGCTTTCTTT. Amino acid sequence: CASSSGTATEAFF.

This rearrangement joins TRBV11-2 to TRBJ2-7, with D perhaps matching TRBD1 (6 bases). The V gene lost 7 bases and the J gene lost 3 bases, with 13 bases spanning the gap. Germline V lookup: CDR1 SGHAT, CDR2 FQNNGV. The CDR3 length is 13 residues. The CDR3 sequence: CASTRTEDYEQYF. The CDR3 nucleotides are TGTGCCAGCACCCGGACAGAAGACTACGAGCAGTACTTC.

This clone came up once. The chain recombines TRBV7-9 with TRBJ1-1; 7 bases line up with TRBD1. V gave up 5 bases and J gave up 3 bases; unmatched junction bases: 3. The CDR3 is made up of 13 amino acids. Per the germline V gene, CDR1 is SEHNR and CDR2 is FQNEAQ (reference sequence). This CDR3 is CASSPGTDTEAFF. The DNA of the CDR3 is TGTGCCAGCAGCCCCGGGACAGACACTGAAGCTTTCTTT.

V usage is TRBV3-1 (or the pseudogene TRBV3-2) and J usage is TRBJ2-7; 7 bases fit TRBD2. The CDR3 is 16 amino acids. Looked up from germline, CDR1 is LGHDT and CDR2 is YNNKEL (reference sequence). J lost 3 bases, V lost 0 bases, and 8 bases had no gene match. This chain's CDR3 is CASSQDRRTRGYEQYF. The CDR3 DNA sequence: TGTGCCAGCAGCCAAGATAGGAGGACTAGGGGCTACGAGCAGTACTTC.

The V call is TRBV5-8, the J call TRBJ2-2; 11 bases agree with TRBD2. Germline CDR1 is SGHTS and CDR2 is YDEGEE. There are 17 residues in the CDR3. J was trimmed by 2 bases and V by 1 base; bases with no gene match: 4. The CDR3 loop reads CASSLTSGSVNTGELFF. The CDR3, as DNA: TGTGCCAGCAGCTTGACTAGCGGGAGCGTCAACACCGGGGAGCTGTTTTTT.

This chain links TRBV7-2 with TRBJ1-4; 11 bases agree with TRBD1. CDR3 length: 16 amino acids. Germline lookup yields CDR1 SGHTA and CDR2 FQGNSA. With 5 bases clipped from V and 10 bases from J, the junction kept 12 bases outside the gene matches. CDR3 DNA sequence: TGTGCCAGCAGCCCGCAGGGGACAGGGGGACTCGGAAAACTGTTTTTT. Translated, it gives CASSPQGTGGLGKLFF. The full variable domain, with the rest looked up from reference TRBV7-2 and TRBJ1-4, is GAGVSQSPSNKVTEKGKDVELRCDPISGHTALYWYRQSLGQGLEFLIYFQGNSAPDKSGLPSDRFSAERTGGSVSTLTIQRTQQEDSAVYLCASSPQGTGGLGKLFFGSGTQLSVL.

V usage is TRBV7-8 and J usage is TRBJ1-2; D not resolved. V was trimmed by 4 bases and J by 3 bases, leaving 9 bases between them. The CDR3 spans 13 residues. Germline lookup yields CDR1 SGHVS and CDR2 FQNEAQ. The DNA of the CDR3 is TGTGCCAGCAGCTGGCCGGGGTACTATGGCTACACCTTC. As protein: CASSWPGYYGYTF.

This chain links TRBV7-2 with TRBJ1-6, with TRBD1 matching over 8 bases. The V and J ends lost 7 bases and 5 bases, in that order; junction bases with no gene match: 1. The CDR3 runs 13 residues. The V gene's germline CDR1 is SGHTA and CDR2 FQGNSA. The CDR3 loop reads CASNRGNNSPLHF. As DNA, the CDR3 is TGTGCCAGCAACAGGGGGAATAATTCACCCCTCCACTTT. Full variable domain (remainder filled in from reference TRBV7-2 and TRBJ1-6): GAGVSQSPSNKVTEKGKDVELRCDPISGHTALYWYRQSLGQGLEFLIYFQGNSAPDKSGLPSDRFSAERTGGSVSTLTIQRTQQEDSAVYLCASNRGNNSPLHFGNGTRLTVT.